This T cell receptor (beta chain) was observed in a study of monozygotic twins with inflammatory bowel disease (dated by TCRdb to 2018 to 2020). General notes on the study: A total of around 30 monozygotic twin pairs were included in the full study, comprising nine German pairs (four IBD-concordant, five IBD-discordant) and 19 IBD-discordant Danish pairs. The search for disease-associated traits relied mainly on comparing, within discordant pairs, IBD patients with their genetically identical healthy co-twins. Each individual had, on average, about 151 000 unique TCRalpha sequences and 181 000 unique TCRbeta sequences available for analysis. Broader findings and caveats from the paper: Because patients were on differing immunosuppressive treatments, the repertoires may have picked up extra background noise and inter-individual variability. Compared with healthy twins, IBD patients shared fewer clonotypes with other individuals, and the difference was most pronounced in patients with signs of disease activity. Repertoire similarity did not differ between concordant and discordant twins, possibly due to limited statistical power. TCRbeta repertoire diversity, by inverse Simpson index, was decreased in IBD patients compared with their healthy co-twins. The analysis was unable to tell apart different T cell subtypes. The results gave no support for a single strong signal or clonotype linked to IBD.

From each donor, an approximately 2.5 ml peripheral blood sample was collected into PAXgene tubes and stored at -80 degrees C. Total RNA was isolated from whole blood with the PAXgene blood miRNA kit on an automated QIAcube, without T cell sorting. Peripheral blood from monozygotic twin pairs concordant or discordant for inflammatory bowel disease was subjected to deep TCRalpha and TCRbeta repertoire profiling with unique molecular barcoding. Smoking habits were recorded for all twin pairs, and each individual was classified as a current, former or never smoker. To note about this clonotype: The antigen it binds to is not known.

The germline V gene (reference sequence) specifies GTSNPN as CDR1 and SVGIG as CDR2. The CDR3 covers 15 residues, taking in both the cysteine and the phenylalanine. No DNA sequence is on record. Receptors were amplified or captured by 5' RACE. Each TCR library was prepared from 3,500 to 4,500 ng of total RNA. For each sample, cDNA was synthesized in eight separate reactions using SMARTScribe reverse transcriptase. During cDNA synthesis, template switching was used to introduce unique molecular identifiers that contained a 6-nucleotide sample barcode. Amplification of TCRalpha and TCRbeta cDNA involved two nested PCRs of 16 and 9 cycles, and each PCR was followed by bead purification. Before amplification, the cDNA was treated with uracil DNA-glycosylase and purified using the QIAquick PCR purification kit. The second PCR added Illumina TruSeq-compatible adapters along with sample-specific barcodes. Library quality and concentration were checked on TapeStation and Qubit, and libraries were pooled at roughly 5.1 ng each. Sequencing of the pooled libraries was done on an Illumina HiSeq2500 single-index Rapid Run using custom sequencing primers and 2 x 100 bp reads. The paper's processing steps were these. MiGEC version 1.2.6 was used for UMI-based consensus assembly to correct PCR and sequencing errors. V(D)J alignment, clonotype assembly and CDR3 extraction were performed with MiXCR version 2.1.1. To normalise gene usage, clonotype sharing and MAIT/NKT TCR abundance, the analysis used the top 1000, 10 000 and 20 000 clonotypes per sample. Diversity was computed as the inverse Simpson index with the vegan R package after downsampling to 27 000 UMIs. Statistical testing used paired Mann-Whitney U tests on the discordant twin pairs and applied Benjamini-Hochberg correction for multiple testing. Through TCRdb reprocessing, the reads give one entry per CDR3 protein sequence; DNA is omitted. TCRdb, rather than the study authors, made the V and J calls. For this sample, the table gives 150,000 to 200,000 distinct CDR3 sequences. 2.4% of the sample belongs to the ten largest clones.

Rearrangement joined TRBV30 to TRBJ2-2; TCRdb calls TRBD1, which cannot be checked without DNA. The sequencing sample was made of blood. The sequence derives from a human donor with ulcerative colitis or Crohn's disease, or a healthy co-twin of an affected twin (not recorded which). This receptor has the CDR3 CAWSVKGVNTGELFF.